This TCR beta chain was sequenced in a study of circulating and synovial CD4+ cells in juvenile arthritis. Study-level points and caveats: Diversity here was lower than in bulk blood CD4 cells. CPL and bulk CD4 samples differed at least tenfold in T cell genomes.

The V end lost 2 bases, the J end lost 0 bases, and 7 bases lay between the germline ends. The CDR3 has 14 residues. Germline CDR1 is KGHSH and CDR2 is LQKENI. The method was immunoSEQ multiplex PCR; TCRdb's version includes in-frame clones alone and lacks a portion of them. The table shows some 1,800 clones, with approximately 95% occurring only once. Samples derive from patients with active juvenile idiopathic arthritis. As for this clone: Its antigen is undetermined.

What was sequenced was CD4+ T cells from synovial fluid. V usage is TRBV18 and J usage is TRBJ2-5; TRBD2 is a possible D gene (5 bases). The TCR comes from a human donor with juvenile idiopathic arthritis. CDR3 DNA sequence: TGTGCCAGCTCACCAAGAGGGAACCAAGAGACCCAGTACTTC. The encoded protein is CASSPRGNQETQYF.